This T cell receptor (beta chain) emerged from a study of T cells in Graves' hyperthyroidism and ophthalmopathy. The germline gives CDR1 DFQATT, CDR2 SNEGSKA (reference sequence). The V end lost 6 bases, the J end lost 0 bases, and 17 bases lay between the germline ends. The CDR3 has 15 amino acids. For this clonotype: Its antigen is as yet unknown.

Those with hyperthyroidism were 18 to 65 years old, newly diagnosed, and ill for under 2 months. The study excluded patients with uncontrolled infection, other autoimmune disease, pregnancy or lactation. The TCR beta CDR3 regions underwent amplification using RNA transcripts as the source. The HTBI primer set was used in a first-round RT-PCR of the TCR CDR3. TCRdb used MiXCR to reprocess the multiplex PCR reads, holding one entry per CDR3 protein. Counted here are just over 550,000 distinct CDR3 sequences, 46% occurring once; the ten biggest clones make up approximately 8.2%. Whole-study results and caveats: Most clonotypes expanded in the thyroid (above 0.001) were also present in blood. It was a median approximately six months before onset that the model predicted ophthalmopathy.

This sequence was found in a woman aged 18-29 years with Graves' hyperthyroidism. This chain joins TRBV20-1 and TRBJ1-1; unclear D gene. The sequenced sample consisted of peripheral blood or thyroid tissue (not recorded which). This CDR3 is CSARPLDGMNTEAFF. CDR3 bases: TGCAGTGCCAGACCCCTGGACGGCATGAACACTGAAGCTTTCTTT.